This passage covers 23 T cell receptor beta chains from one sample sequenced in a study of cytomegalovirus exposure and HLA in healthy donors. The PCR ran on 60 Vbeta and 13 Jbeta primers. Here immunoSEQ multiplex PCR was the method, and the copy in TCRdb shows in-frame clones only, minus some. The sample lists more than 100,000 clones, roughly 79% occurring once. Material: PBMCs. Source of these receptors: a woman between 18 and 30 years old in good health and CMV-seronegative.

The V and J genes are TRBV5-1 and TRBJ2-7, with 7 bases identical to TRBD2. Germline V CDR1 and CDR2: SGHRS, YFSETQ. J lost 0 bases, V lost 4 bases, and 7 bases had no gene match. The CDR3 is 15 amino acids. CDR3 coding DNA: TGCGCCAGCAGCAATACCGGGACTACCTCCTACGAGCAGTACTTC. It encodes CASSNTGTTSYEQYF.

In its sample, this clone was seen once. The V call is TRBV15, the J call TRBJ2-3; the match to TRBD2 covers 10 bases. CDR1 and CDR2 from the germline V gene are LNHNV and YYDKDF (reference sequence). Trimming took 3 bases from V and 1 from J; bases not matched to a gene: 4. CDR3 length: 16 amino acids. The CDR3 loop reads CATSRRGTSGTDTQYF. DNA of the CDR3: TGTGCCACCAGCAGGCGAGGGACTAGCGGCACAGATACGCAGTATTTT.

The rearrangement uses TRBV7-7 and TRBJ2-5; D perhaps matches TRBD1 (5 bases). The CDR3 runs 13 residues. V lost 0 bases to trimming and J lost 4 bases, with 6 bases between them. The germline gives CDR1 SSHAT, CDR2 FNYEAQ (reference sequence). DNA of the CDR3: TGTGCCAGCAGCTTAGCCCAGGGAGAGACCCAGTACTTC. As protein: CASSLAQGETQYF.

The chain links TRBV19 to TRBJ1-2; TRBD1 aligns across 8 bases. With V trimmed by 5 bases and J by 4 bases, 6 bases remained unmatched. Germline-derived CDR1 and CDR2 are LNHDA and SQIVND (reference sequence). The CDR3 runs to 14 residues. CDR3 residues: CASSLGTGFYGYTF. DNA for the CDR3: TGTGCCAGTAGTCTCGGGACAGGTTTCTATGGCTACACCTTC.

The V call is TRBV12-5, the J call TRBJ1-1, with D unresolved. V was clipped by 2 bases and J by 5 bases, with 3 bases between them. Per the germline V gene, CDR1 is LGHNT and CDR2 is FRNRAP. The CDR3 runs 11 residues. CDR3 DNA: TGTGCTAGTGGTTTGACAACTGAAGCTTTCTTT. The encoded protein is CASGLTTEAFF.

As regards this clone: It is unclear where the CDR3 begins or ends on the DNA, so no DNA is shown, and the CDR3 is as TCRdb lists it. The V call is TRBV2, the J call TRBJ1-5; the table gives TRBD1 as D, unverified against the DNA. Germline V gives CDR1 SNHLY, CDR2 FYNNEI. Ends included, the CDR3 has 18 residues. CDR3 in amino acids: CASSPGRDRGIFVQPQHF.

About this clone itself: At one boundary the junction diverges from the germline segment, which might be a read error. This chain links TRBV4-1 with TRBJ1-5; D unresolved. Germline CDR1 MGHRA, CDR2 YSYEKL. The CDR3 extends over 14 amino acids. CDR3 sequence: CAGSQVSGREPQHF. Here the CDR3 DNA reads TGCGCCGGCAGCCAAGTTTCGGGTCGGGAGCCCCAGCATTTT.

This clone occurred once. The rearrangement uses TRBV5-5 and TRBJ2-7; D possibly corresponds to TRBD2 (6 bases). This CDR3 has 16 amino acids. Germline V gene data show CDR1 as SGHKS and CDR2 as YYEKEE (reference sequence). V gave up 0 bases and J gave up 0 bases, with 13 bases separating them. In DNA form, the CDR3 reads TGTGCCAGCAGCTTGGTATGGCGGGGACGCTCCTACGAGCAGTACTTC. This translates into CASSLVWRGRSYEQYF.

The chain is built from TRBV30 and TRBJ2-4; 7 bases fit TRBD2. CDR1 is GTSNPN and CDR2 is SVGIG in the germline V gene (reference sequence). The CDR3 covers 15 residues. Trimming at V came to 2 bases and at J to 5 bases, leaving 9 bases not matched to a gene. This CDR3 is CAWSPDLGLENIQYF. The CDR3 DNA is TGTGCCTGGAGTCCCGACTTAGGACTAGAAAACATTCAGTACTTC. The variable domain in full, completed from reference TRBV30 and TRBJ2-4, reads SQTIHQWPATLVQPVGSPLSLECTVEGTSNPNLYWYRQAAGRGLQLLFYSVGIGQISSEVPQNLSASRPQDRQFILSSKKLLLSDSGFYLCAWSPDLGLENIQYFGAGTRLSVL.

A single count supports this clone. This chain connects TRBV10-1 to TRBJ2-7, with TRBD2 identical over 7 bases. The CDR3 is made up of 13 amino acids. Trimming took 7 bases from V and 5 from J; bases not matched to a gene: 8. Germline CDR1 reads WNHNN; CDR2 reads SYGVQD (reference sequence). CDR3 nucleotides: TGCGCCAGCAAGAATAGCGGGTCAAACGAGCAGTACTTC. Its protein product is CASKNSGSNEQYF.

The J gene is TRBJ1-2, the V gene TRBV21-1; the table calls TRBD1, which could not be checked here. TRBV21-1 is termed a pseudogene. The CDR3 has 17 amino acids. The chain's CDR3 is CASRRRTVFIYNYGYTF. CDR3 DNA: TGTGCCAGCAGGAGGAGGACAGTTTTTATTTACAACTATGGCTACACCTTC.

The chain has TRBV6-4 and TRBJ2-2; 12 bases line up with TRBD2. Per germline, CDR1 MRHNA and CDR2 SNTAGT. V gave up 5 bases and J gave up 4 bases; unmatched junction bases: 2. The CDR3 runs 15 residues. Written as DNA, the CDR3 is TGTGCCAGCAGTCTGACTAGCGGGAGCACCGGGGAGCTGTTTTTT. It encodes CASSLTSGSTGELFF.

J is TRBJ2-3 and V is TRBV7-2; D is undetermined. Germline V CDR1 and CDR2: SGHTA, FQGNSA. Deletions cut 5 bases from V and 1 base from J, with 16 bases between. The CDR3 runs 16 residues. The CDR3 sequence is CASSLAIVSGTDTQYF. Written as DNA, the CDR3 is TGTGCCAGCAGCCTTGCCATAGTGAGTGGCACAGATACGCAGTATTTT.

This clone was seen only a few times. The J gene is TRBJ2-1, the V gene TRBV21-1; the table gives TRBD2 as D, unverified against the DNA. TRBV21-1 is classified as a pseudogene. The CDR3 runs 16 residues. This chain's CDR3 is CASSKNLDVVGNEQFF. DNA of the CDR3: TGTGCCAGCAGCAAAAACCTAGATGTAGTGGGCAATGAGCAGTTCTTC.

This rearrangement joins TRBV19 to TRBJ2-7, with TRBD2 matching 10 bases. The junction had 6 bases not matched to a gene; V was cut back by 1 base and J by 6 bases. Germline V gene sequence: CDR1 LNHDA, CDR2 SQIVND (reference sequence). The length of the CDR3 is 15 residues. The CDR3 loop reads CASSIGSGRVFEQYF. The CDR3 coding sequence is TGTGCCAGTAGTATAGGGAGCGGGAGGGTTTTCGAGCAGTACTTC.

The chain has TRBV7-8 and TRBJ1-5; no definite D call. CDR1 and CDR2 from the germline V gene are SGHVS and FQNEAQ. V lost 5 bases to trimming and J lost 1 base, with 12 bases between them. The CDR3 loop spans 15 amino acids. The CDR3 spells CASSEGGQSNQPQHF. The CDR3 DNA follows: TGTGCCAGCAGCGAGGGTGGTCAAAGCAATCAGCCCCAGCATTTT.

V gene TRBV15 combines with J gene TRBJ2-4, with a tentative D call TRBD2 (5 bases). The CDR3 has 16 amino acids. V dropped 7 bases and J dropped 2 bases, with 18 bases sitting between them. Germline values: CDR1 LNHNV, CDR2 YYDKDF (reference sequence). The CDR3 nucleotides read TGTGCCACCACTACGTACCTCGGGATGTCCAAAAACATTCAGTACTTC. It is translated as CATTTYLGMSKNIQYF.

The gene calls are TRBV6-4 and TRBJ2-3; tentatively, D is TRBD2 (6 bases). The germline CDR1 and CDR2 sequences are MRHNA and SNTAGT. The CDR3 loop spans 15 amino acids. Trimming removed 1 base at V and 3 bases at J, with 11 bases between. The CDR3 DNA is TGTGCCAGCAGTGACTACGCGGGAAGTACAGATACGCAGTATTTT. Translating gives CASSDYAGSTDTQYF.

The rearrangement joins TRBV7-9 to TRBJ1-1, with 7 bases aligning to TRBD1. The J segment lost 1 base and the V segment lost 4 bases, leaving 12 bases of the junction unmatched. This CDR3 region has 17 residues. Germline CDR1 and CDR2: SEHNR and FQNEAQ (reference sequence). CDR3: CASSSPLQGRANTEAFF. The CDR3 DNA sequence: TGTGCCAGCAGCTCCCCTTTACAGGGGCGGGCGAACACTGAAGCTTTCTTT.

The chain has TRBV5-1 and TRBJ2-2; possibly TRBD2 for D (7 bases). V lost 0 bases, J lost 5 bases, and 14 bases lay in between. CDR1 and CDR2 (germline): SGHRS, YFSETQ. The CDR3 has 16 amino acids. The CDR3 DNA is TGCGCCAGCAGCTTGGCAGTGCGGGGGCAAACCGGGGAGCTGTTTTTT. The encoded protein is CASSLAVRGQTGELFF.

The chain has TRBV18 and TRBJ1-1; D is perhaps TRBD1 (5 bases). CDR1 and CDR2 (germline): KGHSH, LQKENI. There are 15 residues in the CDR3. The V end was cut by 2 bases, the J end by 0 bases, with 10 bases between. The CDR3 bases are TGTGCCAGCTCACCAGGGGGAGGCGTGAACACTGAAGCTTTCTTT. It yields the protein CASSPGGGVNTEAFF.

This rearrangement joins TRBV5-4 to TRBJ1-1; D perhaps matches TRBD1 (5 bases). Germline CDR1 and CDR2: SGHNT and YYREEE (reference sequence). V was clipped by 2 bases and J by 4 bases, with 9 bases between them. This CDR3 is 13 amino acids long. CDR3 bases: TGTGCCAGCAGCTTCGGGGGAGGCACTGAAGCTTTCTTT. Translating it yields CASSFGGGTEAFF.

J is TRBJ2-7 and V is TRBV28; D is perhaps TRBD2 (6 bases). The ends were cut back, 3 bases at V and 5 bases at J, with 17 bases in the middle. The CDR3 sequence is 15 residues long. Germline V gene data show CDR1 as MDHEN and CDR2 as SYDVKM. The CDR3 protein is CASSLGFGREDEQYF. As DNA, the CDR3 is TGTGCCAGCAGTTTGGGGTTCGGCAGGGAGGACGAGCAGTACTTC.